The 3 T cell receptor beta chains presented below share a single source sample, sequenced in a study of T cell responses to AZD1222 COVID-19 vaccine. Profiled with immunoSEQ multiplex PCR; TCRdb holds only in-frame clones, not every one. The table has about 120,000 clones, approximately 92% seen once. The specimen comprised peripheral blood, sampled 28 days after the second AZD1222 dose. The receptors were sampled from an adult who received the AZD1222 COVID-19 vaccine.

The chain carries TRBV27 and TRBJ1-2, with no clear D. Between the trimmed V and J ends, which lost 5 bases and 2 bases, there was a span of 15 bases. The CDR3 is made up of 15 amino acids. Germline V gene data show CDR1 as MNHEY and CDR2 as SMNVEV (reference sequence). The CDR3 here is CASSVTPARNYGYTF. DNA for the CDR3: TGTGCCAGCAGTGTAACCCCGGCCCGGAACTATGGCTACACCTTC.

This chain uses TRBV5-1 with TRBJ1-1; D perhaps matches TRBD1 (5 bases). Germline-derived CDR1 and CDR2 are SGHRS and YFSETQ. The CDR3 has 14 residues. With 3 bases removed from V and 1 base from J, the gap between germline ends came to 10 bases. The CDR3 spells CASSSPGRNTEAFF. The CDR3, as DNA: TGCGCCAGCAGCTCGCCGGGACGGAACACTGAAGCTTTCTTT.

CDR3: CASSQPRGTGGEKLFF. DNA of the CDR3: TGTGCCAGCAGCCAACCACGGGGGACAGGGGGTGAAAAACTGTTTTTT. The chain links TRBV3-1 (or the pseudogene TRBV3-2) to TRBJ1-4, with 11 bases matching TRBD1. V was pared by 2 bases and J by 7 bases, with 6 bases of the junction left unmatched. The CDR3 length is 16 residues. Germline CDR1 and CDR2: LGHDT and YNNKEL (reference sequence).